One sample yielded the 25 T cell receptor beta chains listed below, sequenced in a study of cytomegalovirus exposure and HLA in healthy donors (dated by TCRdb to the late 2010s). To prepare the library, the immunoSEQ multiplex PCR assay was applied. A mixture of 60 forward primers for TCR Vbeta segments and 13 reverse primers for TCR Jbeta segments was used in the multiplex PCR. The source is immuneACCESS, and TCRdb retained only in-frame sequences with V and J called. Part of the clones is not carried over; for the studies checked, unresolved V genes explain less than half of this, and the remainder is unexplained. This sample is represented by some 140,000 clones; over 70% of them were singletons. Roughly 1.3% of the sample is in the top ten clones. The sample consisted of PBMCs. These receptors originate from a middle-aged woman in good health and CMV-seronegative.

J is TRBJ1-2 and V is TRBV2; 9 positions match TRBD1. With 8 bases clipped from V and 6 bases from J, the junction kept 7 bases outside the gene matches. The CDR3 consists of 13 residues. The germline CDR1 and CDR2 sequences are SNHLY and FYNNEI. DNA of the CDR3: TGTGCCAGCTCGGGACAGGGTAGTAATGGCTACACCTTC. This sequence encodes CASSGQGSNGYTF.

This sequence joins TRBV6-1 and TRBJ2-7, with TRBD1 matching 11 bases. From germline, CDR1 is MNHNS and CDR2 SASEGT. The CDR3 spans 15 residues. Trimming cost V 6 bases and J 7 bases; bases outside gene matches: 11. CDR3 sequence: CASSLHRTGGNEQYF. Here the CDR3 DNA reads TGTGCCAGCAGCCTACACCGGACAGGGGGCAATGAGCAGTACTTC.

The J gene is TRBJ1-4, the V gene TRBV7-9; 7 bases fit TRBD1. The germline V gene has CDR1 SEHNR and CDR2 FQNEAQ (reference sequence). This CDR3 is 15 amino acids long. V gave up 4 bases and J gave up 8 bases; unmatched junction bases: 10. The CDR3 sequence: CASSSLDRRGEKLFF. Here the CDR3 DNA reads TGTGCCAGCAGCTCGCTGGACAGGAGGGGCGAAAAACTGTTTTTT.

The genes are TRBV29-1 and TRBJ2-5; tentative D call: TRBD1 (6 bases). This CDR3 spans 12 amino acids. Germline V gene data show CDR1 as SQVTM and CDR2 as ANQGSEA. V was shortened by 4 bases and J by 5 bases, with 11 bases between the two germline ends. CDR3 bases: TGCAGCGTTGCACAGGGTGAGGAGACCCAGTACTTC. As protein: CSVAQGEETQYF.

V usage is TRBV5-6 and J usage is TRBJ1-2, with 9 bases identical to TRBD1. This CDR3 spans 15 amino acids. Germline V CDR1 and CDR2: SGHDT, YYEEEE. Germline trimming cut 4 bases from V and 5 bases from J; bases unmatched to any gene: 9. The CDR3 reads CASSPRTGEAYGYTF. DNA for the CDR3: TGTGCCAGCAGCCCCCGGACAGGGGAGGCGTATGGCTACACCTTC.

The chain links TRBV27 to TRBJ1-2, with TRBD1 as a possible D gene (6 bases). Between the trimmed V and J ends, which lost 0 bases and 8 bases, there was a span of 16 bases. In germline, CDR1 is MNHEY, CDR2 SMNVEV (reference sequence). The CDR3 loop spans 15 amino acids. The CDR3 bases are TGTGCCAGCAGTTTATCGGGGGCGACAGCCCTGGGCTACACCTTC. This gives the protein CASSLSGATALGYTF.

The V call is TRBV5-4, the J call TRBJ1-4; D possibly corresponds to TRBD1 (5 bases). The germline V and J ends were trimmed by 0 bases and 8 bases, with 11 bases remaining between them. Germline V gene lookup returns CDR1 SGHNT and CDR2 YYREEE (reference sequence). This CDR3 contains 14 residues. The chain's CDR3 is CASSLGGRQEKLFF. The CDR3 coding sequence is TGTGCCAGCAGCTTGGGGGGGAGGCAAGAAAAACTGTTTTTT.

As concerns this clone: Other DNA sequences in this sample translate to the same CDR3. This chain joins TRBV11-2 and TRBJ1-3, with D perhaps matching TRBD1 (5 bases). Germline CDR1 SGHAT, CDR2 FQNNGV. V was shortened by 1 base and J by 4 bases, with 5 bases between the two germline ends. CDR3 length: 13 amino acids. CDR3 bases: TGTGCCAGCAGCTTAGGACAGGGAAACACCATATATTTT. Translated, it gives CASSLGQGNTIYF. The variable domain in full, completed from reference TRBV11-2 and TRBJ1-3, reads EAGVAQSPRYKIIEKRQSVAFWCNPISGHATLYWYQQILGQGPKLLIQFQNNGVVDDSQLPKDRFSAERLKGVDSTLKIQPAKLEDSAVYLCASSLGQGNTIYFGEGSWLTVV.

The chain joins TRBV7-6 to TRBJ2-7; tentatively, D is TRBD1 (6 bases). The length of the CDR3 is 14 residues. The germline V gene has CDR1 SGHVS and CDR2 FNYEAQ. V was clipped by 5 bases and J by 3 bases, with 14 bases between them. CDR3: CASSPWTVDYEQYF. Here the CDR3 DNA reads TGTGCCAGCAGCCCTTGGACAGTAGACTACGAGCAGTACTTC. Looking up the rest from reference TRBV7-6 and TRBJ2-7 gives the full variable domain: GAGVSQSPRYKVTKRGQDVALRCDPISGHVSLYWYRQALGQGPEFLTYFNYEAQQDKSGLPNDRFSAERPEGSISTLTIQRTEQRDSAMYRCASSPWTVDYEQYFGPGTRLTVT.

CDR3 DNA sequence: TGTGCCAGCAGCTCCCGTCGGGACACTGAAGCTTTCTTT. It is translated as CASSSRRDTEAFF. The chain is built from TRBV5-4 and TRBJ1-1; D not resolved. Trimming removed 3 bases from V and 3 bases from J, with 9 bases in between. Germline CDR1 and CDR2: SGHNT and YYREEE (reference sequence). The CDR3 consists of 13 residues.

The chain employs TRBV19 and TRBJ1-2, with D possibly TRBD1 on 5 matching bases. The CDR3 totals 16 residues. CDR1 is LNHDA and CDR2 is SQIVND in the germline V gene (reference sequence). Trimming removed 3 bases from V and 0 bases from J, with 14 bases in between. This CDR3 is CASSIDLGTANYGYTF. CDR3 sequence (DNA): TGTGCCAGTAGTATCGATTTGGGGACTGCTAACTATGGCTACACCTTC.

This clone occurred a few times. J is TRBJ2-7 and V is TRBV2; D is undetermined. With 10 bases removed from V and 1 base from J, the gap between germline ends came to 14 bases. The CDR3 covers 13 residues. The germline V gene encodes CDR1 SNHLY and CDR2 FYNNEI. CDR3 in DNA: TGTGCCATCGACAATGGGCAATCCTACGAGCAGTACTTC. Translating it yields CAIDNGQSYEQYF.

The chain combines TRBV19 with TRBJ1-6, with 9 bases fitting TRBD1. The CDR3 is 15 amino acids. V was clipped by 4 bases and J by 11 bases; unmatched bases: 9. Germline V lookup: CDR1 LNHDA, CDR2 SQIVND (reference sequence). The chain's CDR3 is CASSTRTGVNAPLHF. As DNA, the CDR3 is TGTGCCAGTAGTACGCGGACAGGGGTAAACGCACCCCTCCACTTT.

For the CDR3, the DNA is TGCGCCAGCAGCCAACAGGGGTCAGATAATTCACCCCTCCACTTT. Encoded protein: CASSQQGSDNSPLHF. The rearrangement joins TRBV4-1 to TRBJ1-6, with D tentatively TRBD1 (6 bases). The CDR3 covers 15 residues. The germline V and J ends were trimmed by 2 bases and 5 bases, with 10 bases remaining between them. The germline CDR1 and CDR2 sequences are MGHRA and YSYEKL.

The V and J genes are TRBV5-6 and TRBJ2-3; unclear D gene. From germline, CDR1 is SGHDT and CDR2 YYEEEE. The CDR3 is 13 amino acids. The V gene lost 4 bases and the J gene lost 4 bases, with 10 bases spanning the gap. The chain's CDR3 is CASSLFYADTQYF. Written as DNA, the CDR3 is TGTGCCAGCAGCCTGTTCTACGCAGATACGCAGTATTTT.

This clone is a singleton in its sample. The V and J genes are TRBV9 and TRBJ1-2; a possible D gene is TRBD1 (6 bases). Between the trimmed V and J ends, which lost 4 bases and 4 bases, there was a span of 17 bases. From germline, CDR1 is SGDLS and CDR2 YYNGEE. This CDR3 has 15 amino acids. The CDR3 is CASSLEAGEGYGYTF. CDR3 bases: TGTGCCAGCAGCCTAGAGGCAGGGGAGGGCTATGGCTACACCTTC. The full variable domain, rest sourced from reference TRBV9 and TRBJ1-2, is DSGVTQTPKHLITATGQRVTLRCSPRSGDLSVYWYQQSLDQGLQFLIQYYNGEERAKGNILERFSAQQFPDLHSELNLSSLELGDSALYFCASSLEAGEGYGYTFGSGTRLTVV.

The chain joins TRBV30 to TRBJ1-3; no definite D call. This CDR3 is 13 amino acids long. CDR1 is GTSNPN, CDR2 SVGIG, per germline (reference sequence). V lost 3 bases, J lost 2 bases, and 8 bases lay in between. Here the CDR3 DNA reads TGTGCCTGGAGACTCTCCCCTGGAAACACCATATATTTT. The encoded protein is CAWRLSPGNTIYF.

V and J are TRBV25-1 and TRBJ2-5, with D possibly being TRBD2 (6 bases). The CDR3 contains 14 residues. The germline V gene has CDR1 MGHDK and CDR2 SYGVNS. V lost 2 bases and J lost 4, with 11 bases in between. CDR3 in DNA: TGTGCCAGCAGTGAACGGGGGAGGTCAGAGACCCAGTACTTC. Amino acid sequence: CASSERGRSETQYF. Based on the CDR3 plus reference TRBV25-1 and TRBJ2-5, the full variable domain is EADIYQTPRYLVIGTGKKITLECSQTMGHDKMYWYQQDPGMELHLIHYSYGVNSTEKGDLSSESTVSRIRTEHFPLTLESARPSHTSQYLCASSERGRSETQYFGPGTRLLVL.

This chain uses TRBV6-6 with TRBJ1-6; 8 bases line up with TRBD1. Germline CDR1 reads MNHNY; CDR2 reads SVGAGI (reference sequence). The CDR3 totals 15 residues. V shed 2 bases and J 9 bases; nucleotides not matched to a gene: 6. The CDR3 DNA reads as TGTGCCAGCAGTTACCTTCAACAGGGGGGTTCACCCCTCCACTTT. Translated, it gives CASSYLQQGGSPLHF.

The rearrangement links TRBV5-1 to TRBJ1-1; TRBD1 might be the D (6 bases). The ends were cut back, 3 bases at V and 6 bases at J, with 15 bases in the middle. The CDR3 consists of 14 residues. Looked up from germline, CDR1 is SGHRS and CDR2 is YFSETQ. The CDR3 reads CASSSQGLLAEAFF. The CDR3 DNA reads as TGCGCCAGCAGCTCGCAGGGGCTGCTCGCTGAAGCTTTCTTT.

CDR3 in amino acids: CASTLSTGYDEKLFF. The CDR3 DNA is TGTGCCAGCACCCTTTCGACAGGCTACGATGAAAAACTGTTTTTT. V and J are TRBV11-2 and TRBJ1-4; tentative D call: TRBD1 (6 bases). CDR3 length equals 15 residues. The V and J ends lost 7 bases and 6 bases respectively, with 18 bases between them. The germline V gene has CDR1 SGHAT and CDR2 FQNNGV. Based on the CDR3 plus reference TRBV11-2 and TRBJ1-4, the full variable domain is EAGVAQSPRYKIIEKRQSVAFWCNPISGHATLYWYQQILGQGPKLLIQFQNNGVVDDSQLPKDRFSAERLKGVDSTLKIQPAKLEDSAVYLCASTLSTGYDEKLFFGSGTQLSVL.

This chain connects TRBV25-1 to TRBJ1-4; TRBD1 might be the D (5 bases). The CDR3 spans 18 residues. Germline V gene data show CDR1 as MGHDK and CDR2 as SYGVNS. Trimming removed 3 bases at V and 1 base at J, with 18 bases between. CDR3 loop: CASSEGIGVSLTNEKLFF. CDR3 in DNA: TGTGCCAGCAGTGAGGGAATAGGGGTCTCGTTAACTAATGAAAAACTGTTTTTT.

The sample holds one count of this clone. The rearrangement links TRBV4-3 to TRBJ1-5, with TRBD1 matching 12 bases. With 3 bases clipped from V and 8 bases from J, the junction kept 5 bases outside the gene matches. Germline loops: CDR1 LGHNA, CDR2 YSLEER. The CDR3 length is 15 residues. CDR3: CASSQGTGGGEPQHF. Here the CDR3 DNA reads TGCGCCAGCAGCCAGGGGACAGGGGGCGGTGAGCCCCAGCATTTT.

As DNA, the CDR3 is TGCAGCGTTGCGCCGGGACAGGGACTAAACTATGGCTACACCTTC. Translated: CSVAPGQGLNYGYTF. The chain has TRBV29-1 and TRBJ1-2; 9 positions match TRBD1. CDR1 is SQVTM, CDR2 ANQGSEA, per germline. V was clipped by 4 bases and J by 2 bases; unmatched bases: 8. CDR3 size: 15 residues.

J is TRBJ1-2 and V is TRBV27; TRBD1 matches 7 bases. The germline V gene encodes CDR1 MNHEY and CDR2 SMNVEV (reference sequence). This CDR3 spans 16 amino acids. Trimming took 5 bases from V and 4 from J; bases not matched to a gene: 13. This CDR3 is CASSPIYRGPTYGYTF. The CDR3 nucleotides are TGTGCCAGCAGTCCAATCTACAGGGGACCCACCTATGGCTACACCTTC.